This T cell receptor beta chain came from a study of blood T cell repertoires in COVID-19. Background on the study: Samples taken during acute and convalescent COVID-19 were collected in the United States, Italy and Spain.

Germline loops: CDR1 SEHNR, CDR2 FQNEAQ (reference sequence). The CDR3 is 14 residues long. Trimming took off 2 bases at V and 6 bases at J, with 14 bases between the two ends. Profiling relied on immunoSEQ multiplex PCR, and the TCRdb table lists in-frame clones only, not all of them. The sample has over 200,000 clones, around four fifths seen once. This TCR derives from a man older than 75 with acute or convalescent COVID-19. The V call is TRBV7-9, the J call TRBJ2-7; no reliable D call. Input material: peripheral blood. This CDR3 reads CASSLPPSPLEQYF. In DNA, the CDR3 is TGTGCCAGCAGCTTACCTCCTAGTCCGCTCGAGCAGTACTTC.